The 19 T cell receptor beta chains below all came from one sample that was sequenced in a study of cytomegalovirus exposure and HLA in healthy donors. 13 Jbeta primers and 60 Vbeta primers were used for the PCR. This table comes from immunoSEQ multiplex PCR, and its TCRdb copy is limited to in-frame clones, with some not included. There are about 98,000 clones in the sample; 70% to 80% occur only once, and approximately 15% lies in the top ten. The sequencing input was PBMCs. The receptors originated from a man in his sixties in good health and CMV-seropositive.

This clone came up a few times. The CDR3 DNA sequence: TGTGCCAGCAGTTTATGGCCACCCGGAGCCGAGCAGTACTTC. This translates into CASSLWPPGAEQYF. The chain combines TRBV27 with TRBJ2-7; D uncertain. The germline CDR1 and CDR2 sequences are MNHEY and SMNVEV (reference sequence). V was trimmed by 1 base and J by 6 bases, leaving 13 bases between them. CDR3 length equals 14 residues.

This clone came up a few times. The rearrangement uses TRBV7-9 and TRBJ2-2; 10 bases are a match to TRBD1. This CDR3 is built from 18 residues. The trim removed 8 bases at V and 5 bases at J, leaving 17 bases unmatched. Looked up from germline, CDR1 is SEHNR and CDR2 is FQNEAQ (reference sequence). The CDR3 DNA reads as TGTGCCAGCCATCAACCGGGACAGGGGAGTTTTAGGACCGGGGAGCTGTTTTTT. The encoded protein is CASHQPGQGSFRTGELFF.

This clone turned up a few times. The chain combines TRBV14 with TRBJ1-1; D ambiguous. CDR3 length equals 13 residues. Deletions cut 0 bases from V and 1 base from J, with 3 bases between. The germline V gene encodes CDR1 SGHDN and CDR2 FVKESK. CDR3 DNA sequence: TGTGCCAGCAGCCAAGACGGGAACACTGAAGCTTTCTTT. Its translation: CASSQDGNTEAFF.

The chain uses TRBV28 and TRBJ1-2; 10 bases match TRBD1. This CDR3 has 15 amino acids. V was pared by 1 base and J by 4 bases, with 3 bases of the junction left unmatched. Germline assignment: CDR1 MDHEN and CDR2 SYDVKM. CDR3 sequence (DNA): TGTGCCAGCAGTTTATCGGGACAGGGGACCTATGGCTACACCTTC. Protein sequence: CASSLSGQGTYGYTF.

The rearrangement links TRBV4-1 to TRBJ1-4; the D gene is possibly TRBD1 (6 bases). Per germline, CDR1 MGHRA and CDR2 YSYEKL. This CDR3 is 17 amino acids long. V lost 1 base, J lost 7 bases, and 19 bases lay in between. Here the CDR3 DNA reads TGCGCCAGCAGCCAAGTTGGGTACAGGGATCCGGGTGAAAAACTGTTTTTT. It yields the protein CASSQVGYRDPGEKLFF.

V usage is TRBV5-1 and J usage is TRBJ2-1; TRBD2 is a possible D gene (6 bases). Looked up from germline, CDR1 is SGHRS and CDR2 is YFSETQ. This CDR3 region has 14 residues. V lost 2 bases and J lost 8, with 14 bases in between. This chain's CDR3 is CASSFGTSGDEQFF. The CDR3, as DNA: TGCGCCAGCAGCTTCGGGACCTCGGGGGATGAGCAGTTCTTC. Looking up the rest from reference TRBV5-1 and TRBJ2-1 gives the full variable domain: KAGVTQTPRYLIKTRGQQVTLSCSPISGHRSVSWYQQTPGQGLQFLFEYFSETQRNKGNFPGRFSGRQFSNSRSEMNVSTLELGDSALYLCASSFGTSGDEQFFGPGTRLTVL.

This chain links TRBV7-9 with TRBJ2-2, with 10 bases lining up with TRBD1. Germline trimming cut 4 bases from V and 7 bases from J; bases unmatched to any gene: 6. The CDR3 has 15 amino acids. CDR1 SEHNR and CDR2 FQNEAQ come from the germline V gene (reference sequence). The CDR3 bases are TGTGCCAGCAGCTCGGTGACAGGGGGCCTCGGGGAGCTGTTTTTT. Its protein is CASSSVTGGLGELFF.

This clone came up once. The chain joins TRBV5-1 to TRBJ1-6, with 7 bases that match TRBD1. Germline CDR1 reads SGHRS; CDR2 reads YFSETQ. There are 15 residues in the CDR3. The J segment lost 5 bases and the V segment lost 4 bases, leaving 6 bases of the junction unmatched. The CDR3 protein is CASSPWTGDNSPLHF. CDR3 nucleotides: TGCGCCAGCAGCCCTTGGACAGGAGATAATTCACCCCTCCACTTT. Full variable domain (rest looked up from reference TRBV5-1 and TRBJ1-6): KAGVTQTPRYLIKTRGQQVTLSCSPISGHRSVSWYQQTPGQGLQFLFEYFSETQRNKGNFPGRFSGRQFSNSRSEMNVSTLELGDSALYLCASSPWTGDNSPLHFGNGTRLTVT.

The chain uses TRBV2 and TRBJ1-1; the D is unclear. V was shortened by 3 bases and J by 5 bases, with 10 bases between the two germline ends. The germline gives CDR1 SNHLY, CDR2 FYNNEI. The CDR3 contains 13 residues. The chain's CDR3 is CASSDRSWTEAFF. CDR3 DNA: TGTGCCAGCAGTGACAGAAGTTGGACTGAAGCTTTCTTT.

The CDR3 DNA follows: TGTGCCAGCAGCCAAGCGGGGGGAGGAGAGACCCAGTACTTC. Amino acids: CASSQAGGGETQYF. This chain uses TRBV5-4 with TRBJ2-5, with 9 bases that match TRBD2. The CDR3 consists of 14 residues. Per the germline V gene, CDR1 is SGHNT and CDR2 is YYREEE (reference sequence). V shed 4 bases and J 4 bases; nucleotides not matched to a gene: 5.

This clone was picked up one time. The chain employs TRBV27 and TRBJ1-1; 9 bases match TRBD1. The CDR3 is 16 amino acids. Looked up from germline, CDR1 is MNHEY and CDR2 is SMNVEV (reference sequence). V was clipped by 4 bases and J by 3 bases; unmatched bases: 9. CDR3 nucleotides: TGTGCCAGCAGTTCTGGGACAGGGCTAAGGTACACTGAAGCTTTCTTT. Translated: CASSSGTGLRYTEAFF.

The V call is TRBV4-1, the J call TRBJ1-4; 12 bases line up with TRBD1. The CDR3 extends over 16 amino acids. The V gene's germline CDR1 is MGHRA and CDR2 YSYEKL. Unmatched junction bases numbered 5, after V lost 3 bases and J lost 6 bases. CDR3 in DNA: TGCGCCAGCAGCCATGTCCGGGACAGGGGGCATGAAAAACTGTTTTTT. Protein: CASSHVRDRGHEKLFF.

The chain combines TRBV28 with TRBJ2-7; no clear D gene. The CDR3 totals 16 residues. CDR1 and CDR2 from the germline V gene are MDHEN and SYDVKM. V was pared by 6 bases and J by 2 bases, with 20 bases between. The CDR3 spells CASSLAQDPRPYEQYF. The CDR3 region has the DNA TGTGCCAGCAGCTTAGCCCAGGATCCCCGGCCCTACGAGCAGTACTTC.

This clone was observed a few times. The chain uses TRBV18 and TRBJ2-2; D is unresolved. Per germline, CDR1 KGHSH and CDR2 LQKENI. V was cut by 10 bases and J by 2 bases, with 11 bases left in between. The length of the CDR3 is 13 residues. The CDR3 sequence is CATFQENTGELFF. CDR3 coding DNA: TGTGCCACTTTCCAGGAAAACACCGGGGAGCTGTTTTTT. Supplemented by reference TRBV18 and TRBJ2-2, the full variable domain reads NAGVMQNPRHLVRRRGQEARLRCSPMKGHSHVYWYRQLPEEGLKFMVYLQKENIIDESGMPKERFSAEFPKEGPSILRIQQVVRGDSAAYFCATFQENTGELFFGEGSRLTVL.

The rearrangement uses TRBV19 and TRBJ2-7, with 7 nucleotides matching TRBD2. Germline CDR1 is LNHDA and CDR2 is SQIVND (reference sequence). The J segment lost 3 bases and the V segment lost 4 bases, leaving 0 bases of the junction unmatched. The CDR3 consists of 12 residues. The CDR3 is CASSRGGYEQYF. CDR3 coding DNA: TGTGCCAGTAGTAGGGGGGGCTACGAGCAGTACTTC.

V gene TRBV27 combines with J gene TRBJ2-5, with TRBD1 matching over 10 bases. CDR3 length: 15 amino acids. Germline CDR1 and CDR2: MNHEY and SMNVEV (reference sequence). With V trimmed by 5 bases and J by 4 bases, 7 bases remained unmatched. The CDR3, as DNA: TGTGCCAGCAGTCAAACCGGGACAGGGGTAGAGACCCAGTACTTC. Translation gives CASSQTGTGVETQYF.

The genes are TRBV5-1 and TRBJ2-6, with a possible D match to TRBD1 (6 bases). Trimming shortened V by 4 bases and J by 2 bases, and 10 bases separated the two germline ends. Germline V gene sequence: CDR1 SGHRS, CDR2 YFSETQ. The CDR3 sequence is 15 residues long. CDR3 residues: CASSQQGAGANVLTF. The DNA of the CDR3 is TGCGCCAGCAGCCAACAGGGCGCTGGGGCCAACGTCCTGACTTTC.

The rearrangement joins TRBV6-6 to TRBJ2-7, with D perhaps matching TRBD1 (5 bases). The CDR3 sequence is 16 residues long. CDR1 is MNHNY and CDR2 is SVGAGI in the germline V gene (reference sequence). V lost 1 base and J 1 base, leaving 14 bases between the germline ends. The CDR3 loop is CASSYLPGPSSYEQYF. CDR3 DNA sequence: TGTGCCAGCAGTTACTTACCAGGGCCATCGTCCTACGAGCAGTACTTC.

CDR3 amino acids: CASSQAAGGRTDTQYF. The DNA for the CDR3 is TGCGCCAGCAGCCAAGCCGCGGGGGGCCGCACAGATACGCAGTATTTT. V and J are TRBV4-3 and TRBJ2-3, with TRBD2 matching 8 bases. The CDR3 is made up of 16 amino acids. Trimming took 1 base from V and 1 from J; bases not matched to a gene: 4. Germline loops: CDR1 LGHNA, CDR2 YSLEER.